The 2 T cell receptor beta chains presented below share a single source sample, sequenced in a study of graft-versus-host responses after intestinal transplantation. Their specific antigens are unknown. The table came from immunoSEQ multiplex PCR; TCRdb's copy has only in-frame clones and leaves some out. The table lists 130,000 or so clones, 85% to 95% of them singletons. The sample was unstimulated CD4+ T cells sorted from spleen or lymph node cells, taken before intestinal transplant. The receptors come from a human donor who received an intestinal transplant.

The chain has TRBV6-6 and TRBJ2-7; possible D gene TRBD1, 5 bases. Trimming removed 0 bases at V and 2 bases at J, with 11 bases between. Germline V gene data show CDR1 as MNHNY and CDR2 as SVGAGI (reference sequence). The CDR3 covers 15 residues. This chain's CDR3 is CASSYSSQGTYEQYF. CDR3 coding DNA: TGTGCCAGCAGTTACTCGAGCCAGGGAACCTACGAGCAGTACTTC.

Written as DNA, the CDR3 is TGTGCCAGCAGCCCCCAGAACCCGCTTGCCTACAATGAGCAGTTCTTC. Its translation is CASSPQNPLAYNEQFF. The chain uses TRBV5-4 and TRBJ2-1; D gene unclear. The germline V and J ends were trimmed by 4 bases and 2 bases, with 16 bases remaining between them. This CDR3 comprises 16 residues. Germline V lookup: CDR1 SGHNT, CDR2 YYREEE (reference sequence).